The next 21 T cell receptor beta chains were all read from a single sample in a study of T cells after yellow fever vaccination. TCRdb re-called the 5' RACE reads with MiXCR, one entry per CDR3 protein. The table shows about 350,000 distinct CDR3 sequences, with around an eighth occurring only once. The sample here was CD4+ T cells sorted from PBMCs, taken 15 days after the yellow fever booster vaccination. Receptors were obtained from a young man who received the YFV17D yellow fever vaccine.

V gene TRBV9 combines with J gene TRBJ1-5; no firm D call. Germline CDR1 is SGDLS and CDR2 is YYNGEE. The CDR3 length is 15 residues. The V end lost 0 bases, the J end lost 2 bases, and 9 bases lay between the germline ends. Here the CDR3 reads CASSVGVMGNQPQHF. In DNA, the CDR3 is TGTGCCAGCAGCGTAGGGGTGATGGGCAATCAGCCCCAGCATTTT.

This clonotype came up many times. In nucleotides, the CDR3 is TGTGCCAGCAGCCCCCGGGACAGCCTTTACAATGAGCAGTTCTTC. It is translated as CASSPRDSLYNEQFF. V usage is TRBV7-3 and J usage is TRBJ2-1, with TRBD1 matching over 7 bases. V lost 5 bases to trimming and J lost 4 bases; unmatched junction nucleotides: 8. Germline V lookup: CDR1 SGHTA, CDR2 FQGTGA. This CDR3 region has 15 residues.

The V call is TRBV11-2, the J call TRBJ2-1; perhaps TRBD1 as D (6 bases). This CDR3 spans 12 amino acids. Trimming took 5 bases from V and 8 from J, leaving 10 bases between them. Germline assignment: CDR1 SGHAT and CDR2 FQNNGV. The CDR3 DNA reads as TGTGCCAGCAGCGCCCACAGGGATGAGCAGTTCTTC. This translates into CASSAHRDEQFF.

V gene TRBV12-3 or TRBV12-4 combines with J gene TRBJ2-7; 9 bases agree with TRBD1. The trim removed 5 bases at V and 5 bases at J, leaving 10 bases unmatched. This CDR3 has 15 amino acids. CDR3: CASSQQGAMGHEQYF. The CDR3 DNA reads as TGTGCCAGCAGTCAACAGGGGGCGATGGGGCACGAGCAGTACTTC.

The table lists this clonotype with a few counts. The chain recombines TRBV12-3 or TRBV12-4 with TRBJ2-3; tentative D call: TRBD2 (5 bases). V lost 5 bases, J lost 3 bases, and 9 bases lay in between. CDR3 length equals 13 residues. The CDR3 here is CASSPEGTDTQYF. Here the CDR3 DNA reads TGTGCCAGCAGTCCCGAGGGTACAGATACGCAGTATTTT.

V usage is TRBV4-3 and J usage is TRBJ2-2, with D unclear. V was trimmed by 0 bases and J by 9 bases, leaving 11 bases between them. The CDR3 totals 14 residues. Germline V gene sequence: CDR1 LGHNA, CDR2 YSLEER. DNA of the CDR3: TGCGCCAGCAGCCAAGATCGCGCCTACAGGGAGCTGTTTTTT. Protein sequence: CASSQDRAYRELFF.

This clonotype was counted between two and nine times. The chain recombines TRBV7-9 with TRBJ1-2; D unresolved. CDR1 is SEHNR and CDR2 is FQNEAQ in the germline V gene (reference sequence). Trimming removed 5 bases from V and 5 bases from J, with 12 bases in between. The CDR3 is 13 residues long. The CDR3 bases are TGTGCCAGCAGCCCCGTCCCTGCATATGGCTACACCTTC. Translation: CASSPVPAYGYTF.

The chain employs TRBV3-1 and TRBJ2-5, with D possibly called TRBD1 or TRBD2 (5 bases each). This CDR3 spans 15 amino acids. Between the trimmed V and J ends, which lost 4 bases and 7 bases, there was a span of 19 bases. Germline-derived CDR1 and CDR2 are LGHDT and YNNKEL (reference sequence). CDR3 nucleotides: TGTGCCAGCAGCCTCCGGGACGCGCTCAGGGTGACCCAGTACTTC. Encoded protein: CASSLRDALRVTQYF.

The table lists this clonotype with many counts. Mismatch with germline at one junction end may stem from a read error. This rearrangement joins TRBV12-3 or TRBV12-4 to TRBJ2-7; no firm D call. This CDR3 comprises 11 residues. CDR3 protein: CASSFGYEQYF. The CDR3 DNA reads TGTGCCAGTAGTTTTGGTTACGAGCAGTACTTC.

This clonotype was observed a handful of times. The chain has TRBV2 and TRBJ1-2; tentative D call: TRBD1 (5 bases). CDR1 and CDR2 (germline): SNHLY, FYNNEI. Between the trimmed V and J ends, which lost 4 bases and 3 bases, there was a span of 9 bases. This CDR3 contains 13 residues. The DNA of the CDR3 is TGTGCCAGCAGTGTAGGGGCAGACTATGGCTACACCTTC. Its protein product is CASSVGADYGYTF.

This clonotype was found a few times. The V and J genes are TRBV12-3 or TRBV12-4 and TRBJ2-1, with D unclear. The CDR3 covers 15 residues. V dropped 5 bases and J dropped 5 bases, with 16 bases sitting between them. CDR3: CASSRRGVGNNEQFF. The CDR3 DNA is TGTGCCAGCAGTCGGCGTGGGGTGGGGAACAATGAGCAGTTCTTC.

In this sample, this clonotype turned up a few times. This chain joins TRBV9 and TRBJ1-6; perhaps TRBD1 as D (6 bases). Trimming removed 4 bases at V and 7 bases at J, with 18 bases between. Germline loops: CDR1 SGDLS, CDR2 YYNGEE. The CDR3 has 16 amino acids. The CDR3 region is CASSTDAADRNSPLHF. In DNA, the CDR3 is TGTGCCAGCAGCACGGACGCGGCAGACAGGAATTCACCCCTCCACTTT. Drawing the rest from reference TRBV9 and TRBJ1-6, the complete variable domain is DSGVTQTPKHLITATGQRVTLRCSPRSGDLSVYWYQQSLDQGLQFLIQYYNGEERAKGNILERFSAQQFPDLHSELNLSSLELGDSALYFCASSTDAADRNSPLHFGNGTRLTVT.

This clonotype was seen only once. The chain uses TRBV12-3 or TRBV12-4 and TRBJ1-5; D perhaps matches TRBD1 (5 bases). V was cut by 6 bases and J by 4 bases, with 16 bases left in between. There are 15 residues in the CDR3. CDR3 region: CASSWGGGENQPQHF. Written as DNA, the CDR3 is TGTGCCAGCAGCTGGGGGGGTGGTGAAAATCAGCCCCAGCATTTT.

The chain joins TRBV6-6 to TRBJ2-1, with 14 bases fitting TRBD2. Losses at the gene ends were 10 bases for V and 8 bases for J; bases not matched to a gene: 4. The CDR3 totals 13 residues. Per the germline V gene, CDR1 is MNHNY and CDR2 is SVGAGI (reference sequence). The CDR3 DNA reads TGTGCCACCGGGACTAGCGGGGGCTATGAGCAGTTCTTC. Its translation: CATGTSGGYEQFF.

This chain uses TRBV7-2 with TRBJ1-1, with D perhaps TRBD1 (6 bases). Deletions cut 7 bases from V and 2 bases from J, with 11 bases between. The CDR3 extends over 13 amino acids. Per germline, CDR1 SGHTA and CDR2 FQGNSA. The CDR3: CASTQDRNTEAFF. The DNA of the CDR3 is TGTGCCAGCACCCAGGACAGAAACACTGAAGCTTTCTTT.

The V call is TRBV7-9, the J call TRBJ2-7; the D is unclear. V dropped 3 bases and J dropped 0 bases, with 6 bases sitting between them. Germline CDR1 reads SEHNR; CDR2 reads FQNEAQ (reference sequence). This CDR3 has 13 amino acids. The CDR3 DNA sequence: TGTGCCAGCAGCTTTACCCCCTCCTACGAGCAGTACGTC. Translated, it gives CASSFTPSYEQYV.

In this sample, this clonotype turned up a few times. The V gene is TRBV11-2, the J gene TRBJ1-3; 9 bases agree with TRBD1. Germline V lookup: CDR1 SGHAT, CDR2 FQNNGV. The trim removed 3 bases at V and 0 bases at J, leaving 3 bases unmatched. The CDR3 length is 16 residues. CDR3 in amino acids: CASSLRGQGSGNTIYF. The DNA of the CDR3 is TGTGCCAGCAGCTTGAGGGGACAGGGCTCTGGAAACACCATATATTTT.

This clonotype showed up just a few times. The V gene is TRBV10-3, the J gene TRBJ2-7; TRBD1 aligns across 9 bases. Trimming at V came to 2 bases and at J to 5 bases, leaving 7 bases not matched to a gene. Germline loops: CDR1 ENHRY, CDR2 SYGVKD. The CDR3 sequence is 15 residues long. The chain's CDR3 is CAISEPLQGAHEQYF. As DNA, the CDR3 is TGTGCCATCAGTGAGCCATTACAGGGGGCTCACGAGCAGTACTTC.

CDR3 in DNA: TGTGCCAGCAGTGAAGTGGGGTCTGGGGCCAACGTCCTGACTTTC. Encoded protein: CASSEVGSGANVLTF. The V gene is TRBV6-1, the J gene TRBJ2-6, with no clear D. Germline CDR1 is MNHNS and CDR2 is SASEGT. The CDR3 consists of 15 residues. V lost 1 base to trimming and J lost 1 base, with 5 bases between them.

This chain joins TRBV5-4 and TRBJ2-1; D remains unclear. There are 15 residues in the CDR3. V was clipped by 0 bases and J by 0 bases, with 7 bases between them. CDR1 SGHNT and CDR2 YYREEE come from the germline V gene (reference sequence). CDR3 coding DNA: TGTGCCAGCAGCTTGGCACCGAACTCCTACAATGAGCAGTTCTTC. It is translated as CASSLAPNSYNEQFF.

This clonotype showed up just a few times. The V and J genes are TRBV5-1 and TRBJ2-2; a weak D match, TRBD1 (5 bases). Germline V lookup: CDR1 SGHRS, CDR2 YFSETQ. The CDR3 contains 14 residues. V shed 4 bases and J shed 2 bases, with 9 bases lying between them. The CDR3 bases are TGCGCCAGCAGCACGGACATTAACACCGGGGAGCTGTTTTTT. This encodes CASSTDINTGELFF.